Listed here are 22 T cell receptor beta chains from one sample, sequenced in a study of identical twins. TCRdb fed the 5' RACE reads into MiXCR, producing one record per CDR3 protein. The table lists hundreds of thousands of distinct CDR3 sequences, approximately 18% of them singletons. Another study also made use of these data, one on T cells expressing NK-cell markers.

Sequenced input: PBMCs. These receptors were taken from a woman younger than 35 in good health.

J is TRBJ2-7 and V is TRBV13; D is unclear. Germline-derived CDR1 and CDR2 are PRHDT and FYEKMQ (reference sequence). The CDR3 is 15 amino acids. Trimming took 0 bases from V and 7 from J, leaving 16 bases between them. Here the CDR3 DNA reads TGTGCCAGCAGCTTAGGGGGAAACCTACGTCTAGAGCAGTACTTC. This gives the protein CASSLGGNLRLEQYF. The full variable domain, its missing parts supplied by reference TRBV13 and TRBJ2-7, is AAGVIQSPRHLIKEKRETATLKCYPIPRHDTVYWYQQGPGQDPQFLISFYEKMQSDKGSIPDRFSAQQFSDYHSELNMSSLELGDSALYFCASSLGGNLRLEQYFGPGTRLTVT.

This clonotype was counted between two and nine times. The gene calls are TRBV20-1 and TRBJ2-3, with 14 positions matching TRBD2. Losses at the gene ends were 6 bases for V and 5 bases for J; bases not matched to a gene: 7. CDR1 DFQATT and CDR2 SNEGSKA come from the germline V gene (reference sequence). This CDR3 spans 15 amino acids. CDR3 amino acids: CSAGKTSGRGDTQYF. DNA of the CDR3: TGCAGTGCAGGAAAGACTAGCGGGAGGGGAGATACGCAGTATTTT.

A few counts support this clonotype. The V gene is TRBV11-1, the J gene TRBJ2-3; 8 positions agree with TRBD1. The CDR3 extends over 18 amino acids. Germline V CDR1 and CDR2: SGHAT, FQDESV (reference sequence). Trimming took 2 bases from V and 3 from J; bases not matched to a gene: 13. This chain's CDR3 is CASSLTTFRDRRTDTQYF. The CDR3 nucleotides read TGTGCCAGCAGCTTAACTACCTTCCGGGACAGGAGGACAGATACGCAGTATTTT. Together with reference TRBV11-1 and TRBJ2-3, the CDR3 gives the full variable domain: EAEVAQSPRYKITEKSQAVAFWCDPISGHATLYWYRQILGQGPELLVQFQDESVVDDSQLPKDRFSAERLKGVDSTLKIQPAELGDSAMYLCASSLTTFRDRRTDTQYFGPGTRLTVL.

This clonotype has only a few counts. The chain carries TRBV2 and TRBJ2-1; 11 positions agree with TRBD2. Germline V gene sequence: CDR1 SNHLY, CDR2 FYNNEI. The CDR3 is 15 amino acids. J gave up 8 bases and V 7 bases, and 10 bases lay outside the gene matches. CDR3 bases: TGTGCCAGCACCCTGGCTAGCGGGGGGTTGGATGAGCAGTTCTTC. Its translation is CASTLASGGLDEQFF.

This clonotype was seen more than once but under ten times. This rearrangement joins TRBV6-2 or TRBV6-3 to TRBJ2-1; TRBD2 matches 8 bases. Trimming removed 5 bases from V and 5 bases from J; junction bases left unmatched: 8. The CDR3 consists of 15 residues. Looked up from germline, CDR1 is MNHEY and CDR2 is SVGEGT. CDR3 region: CASSRLTSGNNEQFF. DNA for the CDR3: TGTGCCAGCAGTCGGCTCACTAGCGGTAACAATGAGCAGTTCTTC.

The DNA of the CDR3 is TGTGCCAGCACCCTTAGGCCAGAATGGGGTGGCTACACCTTC. This translates into CASTLRPEWGGYTF. The rearrangement uses TRBV12-3 or TRBV12-4 and TRBJ1-2; D is uncertain. The CDR3 totals 14 residues. The V end was cut by 7 bases, the J end by 7 bases, with 19 bases between.

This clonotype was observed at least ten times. CDR3 nucleotides: TGTGCCAGCAGATCCTCCGGGTCCCTAGGAGCCTACGAGCAGTACTTC. Translation: CASRSSGSLGAYEQYF. The chain couples TRBV6-5 to TRBJ2-7; D unresolved. V shed 6 bases and J shed 2 bases, with 20 bases lying between them. Germline CDR1 MNHEY, CDR2 SVGAGI. The CDR3 loop spans 16 amino acids.

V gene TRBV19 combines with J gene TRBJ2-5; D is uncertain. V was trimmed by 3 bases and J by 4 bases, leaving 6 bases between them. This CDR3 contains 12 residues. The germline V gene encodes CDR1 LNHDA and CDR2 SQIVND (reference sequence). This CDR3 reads CASSMGSETQYF. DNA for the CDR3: TGTGCCAGTAGTATGGGGTCAGAGACCCAGTACTTC.

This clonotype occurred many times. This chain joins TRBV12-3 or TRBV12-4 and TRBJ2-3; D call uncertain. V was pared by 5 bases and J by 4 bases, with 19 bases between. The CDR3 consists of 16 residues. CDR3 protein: CASSPLRTVVADTQYF. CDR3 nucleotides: TGTGCCAGCAGTCCTTTAAGGACCGTAGTGGCAGATACGCAGTATTTT.

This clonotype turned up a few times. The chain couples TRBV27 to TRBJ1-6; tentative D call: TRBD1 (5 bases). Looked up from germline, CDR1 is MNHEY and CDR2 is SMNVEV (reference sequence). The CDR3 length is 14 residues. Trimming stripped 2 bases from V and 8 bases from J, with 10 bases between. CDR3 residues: CASSLSRADSPLHF. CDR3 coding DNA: TGTGCCAGCAGTTTAAGCAGGGCCGATTCACCCCTCCACTTT.

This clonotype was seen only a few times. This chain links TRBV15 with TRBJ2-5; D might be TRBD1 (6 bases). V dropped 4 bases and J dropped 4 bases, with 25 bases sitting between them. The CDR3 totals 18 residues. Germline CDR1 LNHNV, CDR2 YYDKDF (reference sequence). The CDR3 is CATSTEPVHRANGETQYF. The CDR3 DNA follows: TGTGCCACCAGCACCGAACCCGTCCACAGGGCGAATGGAGAGACCCAGTACTTC.

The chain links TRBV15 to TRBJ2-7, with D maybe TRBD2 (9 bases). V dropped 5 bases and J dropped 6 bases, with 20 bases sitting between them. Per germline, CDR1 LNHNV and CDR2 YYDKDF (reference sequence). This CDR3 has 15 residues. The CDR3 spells CATSGRSSGTGEQYF. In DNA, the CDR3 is TGTGCCACCAGCGGTCGATCTAGCGGGACAGGCGAGCAGTACTTC.

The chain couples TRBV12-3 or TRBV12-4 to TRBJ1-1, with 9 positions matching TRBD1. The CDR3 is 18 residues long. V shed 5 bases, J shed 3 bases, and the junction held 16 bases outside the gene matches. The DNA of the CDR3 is TGTGCCAGCAGTCTGGGGACAGGGTTTGTGGGCCTGCACACTGAAGCTTTCTTT. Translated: CASSLGTGFVGLHTEAFF.

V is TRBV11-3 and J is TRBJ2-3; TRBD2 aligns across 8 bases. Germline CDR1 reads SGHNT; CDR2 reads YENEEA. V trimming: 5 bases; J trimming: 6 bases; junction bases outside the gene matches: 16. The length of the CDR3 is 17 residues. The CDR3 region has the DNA TGTGCCAGCAGCAAAGGTCGCAGCGGGAGACTGTTGGATACGCAGTATTTT. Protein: CASSKGRSGRLLDTQYF.

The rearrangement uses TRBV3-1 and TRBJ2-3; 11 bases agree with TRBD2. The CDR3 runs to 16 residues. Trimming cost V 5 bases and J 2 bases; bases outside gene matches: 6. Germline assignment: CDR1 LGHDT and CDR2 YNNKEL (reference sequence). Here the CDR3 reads CASSLRLAGYTDTQYF. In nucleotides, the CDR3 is TGTGCCAGCAGCTTACGACTAGCGGGGTACACAGATACGCAGTATTTT.

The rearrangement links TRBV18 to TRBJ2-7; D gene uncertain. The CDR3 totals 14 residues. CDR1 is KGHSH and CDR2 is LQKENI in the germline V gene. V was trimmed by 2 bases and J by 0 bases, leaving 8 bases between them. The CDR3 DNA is TGTGCCAGCTCACCATTAGACATCTCCTACGAGCAGTACTTC. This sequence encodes CASSPLDISYEQYF. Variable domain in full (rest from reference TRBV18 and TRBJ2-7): NAGVMQNPRHLVRRRGQEARLRCSPMKGHSHVYWYRQLPEEGLKFMVYLQKENIIDESGMPKERFSAEFPKEGPSILRIQQVVRGDSAAYFCASSPLDISYEQYFGPGTRLTVT.

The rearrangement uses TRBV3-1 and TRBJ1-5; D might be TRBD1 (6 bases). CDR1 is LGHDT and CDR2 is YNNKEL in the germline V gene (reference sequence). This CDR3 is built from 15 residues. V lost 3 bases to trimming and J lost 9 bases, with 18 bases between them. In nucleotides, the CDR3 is TGTGCCAGCAGCCAGAGGGACGGGGGCTTATCGCCCCAGCATTTT. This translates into CASSQRDGGLSPQHF. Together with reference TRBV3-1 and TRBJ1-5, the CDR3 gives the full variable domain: DTAVSQTPKYLVTQMGNDKSIKCEQNLGHDTMYWYKQDSKKFLKIMFSYNNKELIINETVPNRFSPKSPDKAHLNLHINSLELGDSAVYFCASSQRDGGLSPQHFGDGTRLSIL.

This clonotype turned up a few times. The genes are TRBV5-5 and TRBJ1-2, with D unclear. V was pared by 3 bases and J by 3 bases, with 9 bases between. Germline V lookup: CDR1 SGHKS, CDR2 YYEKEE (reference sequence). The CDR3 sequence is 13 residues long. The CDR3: CASSSSRDYGYTF. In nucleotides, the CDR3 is TGTGCCAGCAGCTCATCGAGAGACTATGGCTACACCTTC.

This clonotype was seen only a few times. The CDR3 region has the DNA TGTGCCAGCTCCTACCAGCAGGCAGCAGGGGGCCGCGAGCAGTACTTC. Its protein product is CASSYQQAAGGREQYF. The chain is built from TRBV18 and TRBJ2-7, with 8 bases that match TRBD1. The J segment lost 6 bases and the V segment lost 6 bases, leaving 16 bases of the junction unmatched. This CDR3 has 16 residues. Germline CDR1 reads KGHSH; CDR2 reads LQKENI.

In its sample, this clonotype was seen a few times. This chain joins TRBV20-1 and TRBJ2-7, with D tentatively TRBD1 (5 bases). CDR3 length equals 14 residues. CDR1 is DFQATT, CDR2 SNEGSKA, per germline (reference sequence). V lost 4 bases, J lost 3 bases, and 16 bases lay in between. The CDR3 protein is CSATGSPPNYEQYF. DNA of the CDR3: TGCAGTGCTACAGGGTCCCCTCCCAACTACGAGCAGTACTTC.

For the CDR3, the DNA is TGTGCCAGCAGTTACAATAGAGGGGGAAGCTCCTACAATGAGCAGTTCTTC. Protein sequence: CASSYNRGGSSYNEQFF. This chain connects TRBV6-5 to TRBJ2-1; possibly TRBD1 for D (6 bases). V was trimmed by 2 bases and J by 0 bases, leaving 14 bases between them. The CDR3 extends over 17 amino acids. Germline CDR1 MNHEY, CDR2 SVGAGI.

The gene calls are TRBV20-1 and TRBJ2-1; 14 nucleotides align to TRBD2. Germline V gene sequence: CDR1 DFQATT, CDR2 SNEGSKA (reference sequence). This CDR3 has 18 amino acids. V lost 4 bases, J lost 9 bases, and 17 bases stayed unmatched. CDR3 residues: CSANSPLGLAGGTGEQFF. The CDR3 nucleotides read TGCAGTGCTAACTCCCCCCTAGGACTAGCGGGAGGCACCGGTGAGCAGTTCTTC.